This is a list of T cell receptor beta chains from one sample in a study of technical replicates of blood from several donors. The protocol was immunoSEQ multiplex PCR, while the TCRdb copy is restricted to in-frame clones and leaves out a portion. The sample shows more than 70,000 clones, approximately 96% of them seen only once. Material for sequencing was T cells isolated from PBMCs. The receptors originated from a human donor in good health. CDR3s include the opening cysteine and the closing phenylalanine or tryptophan. A D gene is named only where the DNA matches it firmly. Clone size is given for some rows only: seen once, a few or many times, or a class if the clone is expanded.

TRBV25-1,14,.,TRBJ2-1,once,CASSTTGNHNEQFF,TGTGCCAGCAGTACAACAGGGAACCACAATGAGCAGTTCTTC
TRBV5-4,15,.,TRBJ1-4,.,CASSLAPDYNEKLFF,TGTGCCAGCAGCTTGGCCCCGGACTATAATGAAAAACTGTTTTTT
TRBV5-4,13,.,TRBJ1-2,.,CASSQDTSYGYTF,TGTGCCAGCAGCCAGGACACCTCCTATGGCTACACCTTC
TRBV6-1,17,.,TRBJ2-1,.,CASSEAKAAGDYNEQFF,TGTGCCAGCAGTGAAGCTAAGGCGGCAGGGGACTACAATGAGCAGTTCTTC
TRBV6-5,14,.,TRBJ1-1,.,CASSSKQRNTEAFF,TGTGCCAGCAGTTCCAAACAGAGGAACACTGAAGCTTTCTTT
TRBV5-1,15,TRBD2,TRBJ2-5,.,CASSLATSGEETQYF,TGCGCCAGCAGCTTGGCGACTAGCGGGGAAGAGACCCAGTACTTC
TRBV6-1,14,.,TRBJ2-2,.,CASRGLGVTGELFF,TGTGCCAGCAGGGGATTAGGGGTAACCGGGGAGCTGTTTTTT
TRBV11-2,17,.,TRBJ2-2,once,CASSQTSGLHNTGELFF,TGTGCCAGCAGCCAAACGTCCGGACTGCATAACACCGGGGAGCTGTTTTTT
TRBV11-2,18,TRBD2,TRBJ2-7,.,CASRWKGLADLSGYEQYF,TGTGCCAGCAGATGGAAGGGACTAGCGGACTTATCGGGGTACGAGCAGTACTTC
TRBV19,17,TRBD1,TRBJ2-5,.,CASSLLSGTGGQETQYF,TGTGCCAGTAGTTTGTTATCCGGGACAGGGGGACAAGAGACCCAGTACTTC
TRBV2,16,.,TRBJ2-1,once,CASSDPTQVDGTDQFF,TGTGCCAGCAGTGATCCCACCCAAGTTGACGGGACTGACCAGTTCTTC
TRBV2,13,.,TRBJ1-1,.,CASSALLVSEAFF,TGTGCCAGCAGTGCTCTCCTAGTCAGTGAAGCTTTCTTT
TRBV13,13,.,TRBJ1-2,.,CASSLGQSYGYTF,TGTGCCAGCAGCCTAGGACAGTCCTATGGCTACACCTTC
TRBV10-1,15,TRBD1,TRBJ2-5,.,CASSESTGLEETQYF,TGCGCCAGCAGTGAGTCGACAGGGTTGGAGGAGACCCAGTACTTC
TRBV10-3,12,TRBD1,TRBJ1-5,few,CATQGVDQPQHF,TGTGCCACCCAGGGGGTCGATCAGCCCCAGCATTTT
TRBV9,14,TRBD1,TRBJ1-1,.,CASSVTGVNTEAFF,TGTGCCAGCAGCGTGACAGGGGTGAACACTGAAGCTTTCTTT
TRBV6-5,14,TRBD1,TRBJ2-1,.,CATEDGQGASEQFF,TGTGCCACCGAAGATGGACAGGGGGCAAGTGAGCAGTTCTTC
TRBV2,12,.,TRBJ2-5,once,CASSVTEATQYF,TGTGCCAGCAGTGTGACAGAAGCGACCCAGTACTTC
TRBV5-1,14,TRBD2,TRBJ2-5,.,CASRTTSGSVTQYF,TGCGCCAGCAGGACGACTAGCGGGAGTGTGACCCAGTACTTC
TRBV11-2,18,.,TRBJ2-1,few,CASSLGRKTTSSYNEQFF,TGTGCCAGCAGCTTGGGGAGGAAAACTACGAGCTCCTACAATGAGCAGTTCTTC
TRBV7-9,18,.,TRBJ2-1,.,CASSLAPFFGNLVHEQFF,TGTGCCAGCAGCTTAGCCCCTTTCTTTGGCAATCTGGTGCATGAGCAGTTCTTC
TRBV7-9,13,.,TRBJ2-5,once,CASSFLAVETQYF,TGTGCCAGCAGCTTCCTGGCGGTGGAGACCCAGTACTTC
TRBV18,16,TRBD1,TRBJ1-2,.,CASSPTEGGTGYGYTF,TGTGCCAGCTCACCGACCGAAGGCGGGACAGGTTATGGCTACACCTTC
TRBV18,13,.,TRBJ1-1,.,CASSEGLNTEAFF,TGTGCCAGCTCAGAGGGATTGAACACTGAAGCTTTCTTT
TRBV14,19,TRBD1,TRBJ2-6,.,CASSQAFTGAPSGANVLTF,TGTGCCAGCAGCCAAGCTTTTACAGGGGCCCCATCTGGGGCCAACGTCCTGACTTTC
TRBV28,12,TRBD2,TRBJ2-7,.,CASRGLAYEQYF,TGTGCCAGCAGGGGACTAGCCTACGAGCAGTACTTC
TRBV4-1,15,.,TRBJ2-1,.,CASSQVGGRNNEQFF,TGCGCCAGCAGCCAAGTCGGGGGGCGGAACAATGAGCAGTTCTTC
TRBV7-9,13,.,TRBJ1-1,once,CASSFTISTEAFF,TGTGCCAGCAGCTTCACAATAAGCACTGAAGCTTTCTTT
TRBV6-5,14,TRBD1,TRBJ1-2,.,CASSTSGGNYGYTF,TGTGCCAGCAGTACTTCAGGGGGCAACTATGGCTACACCTTC
TRBV7-9,15,.,TRBJ1-2,.,CASSLYGASNYGYTF,TGTGCCAGCAGCTTATACGGAGCTTCTAACTATGGCTACACCTTC
TRBV25-1,14,.,TRBJ2-1,.,CASASPSSYNEQFF,TGTGCCAGCGCCTCCCCGAGCTCCTACAATGAGCAGTTCTTC
TRBV6-1,14,TRBD1,TRBJ1-1,.,CASRDRSGNTEAFF,TGTGCCAGCAGGGACAGGTCAGGGAACACTGAAGCTTTCTTT
TRBV18,15,TRBD2,TRBJ2-7,once,CASSPVAGASYEQYF,TGTGCCAGCTCACCAGTAGCGGGAGCAAGCTACGAGCAGTACTTC
TRBV5-4,16,TRBD1,TRBJ1-1,.,CATNEARTGGWTEAFF,TGTGCCACCAACGAAGCTCGGACAGGGGGTTGGACTGAAGCTTTCTTT
TRBV27,15,.,TRBJ1-5,.,CASSGRGPYNQPQHF,TGTGCCAGCAGTGGCAGGGGCCCTTATAATCAGCCCCAGCATTTT
TRBV6-5,15,TRBD2,TRBJ2-1,.,CASQAGEPGGNEQFF,TGTGCCAGTCAGGCGGGGGAGCCTGGGGGAAATGAGCAGTTCTTC
TRBV9,15,TRBD2,TRBJ2-3,.,CASTASGANTDTQYF,TGTGCCAGCACCGCTAGCGGGGCGAACACAGATACGCAGTATTTT
TRBV30,12,.,TRBJ2-1,.,CAWSVRYHEQFF,TGTGCCTGGAGTGTACGGTACCATGAGCAGTTCTTC
TRBV5-4,15,.,TRBJ1-4,.,CASSRQGGTNEKLFF,TGTGCCAGCAGCCGGCAGGGTGGAACTAATGAAAAACTGTTTTTT
TRBV5-6,15,.,TRBJ2-5,.,CASSSVAGDQETQYF,TGTGCCAGCAGCTCCGTGGCCGGGGACCAAGAGACCCAGTACTTC
TRBV5-1,18,TRBD2,TRBJ2-5,.,CASSFRPTSGRSGETQYF,TGCGCCAGCAGCTTTAGGCCGACTAGCGGGAGATCGGGGGAGACCCAGTACTTC
TRBV27,18,TRBD1,TRBJ2-2,once,CASSSLQGRLFDTGELFF,TGTGCCAGCAGTTCGCTACAGGGGCGTTTATTCGACACCGGGGAGCTGTTTTTT
TRBV7-6,15,.,TRBJ2-6,.,CASSFWTDRVDVLTF,TGTGCCAGCAGCTTTTGGACAGATAGGGTCGACGTCCTGACTTTC
TRBV18,16,TRBD1,TRBJ2-1,.,CASSRQGESSYNEQFF,TGTGCCAGCTCACGACAGGGGGAAAGCTCCTACAATGAGCAGTTCTTC
TRBV5-4,14,TRBD1,TRBJ1-6,.,CASSFIQGDSPLHF,TGTGCCAGCAGCTTTATCCAGGGGGATTCACCCCTCCACTTT
TRBV7-9,13,.,TRBJ2-7,.,CASSPDITYEQYF,TGTGCCAGCAGCCCGGACATAACCTACGAGCAGTACTTC
TRBV19,15,.,TRBJ1-1,.,CASSISAGINTEAFF,TGTGCCAGTAGTATTTCGGCAGGAATAAACACTGAAGCTTTCTTT